This T cell receptor beta chain was recovered during a study of T cells in Graves' hyperthyroidism and ophthalmopathy. On the basis of clinical symptoms, serum thyroxine and TRAb, thyroid ultrasound and orbital computed tomography, diagnoses were made. Comment on this clonotype: One junction end does not reproduce the germline sequence, and a read error may be involved.

Amplification yielded TCR beta CDR3 regions, with RNA transcripts as the source. HTBI primers were the set used in a first-round RT-PCR of the TCR CDR3. TCRdb redid the calling of the multiplex PCR reads with MiXCR, one entry per CDR3 protein. The sample comprises some 500,000 distinct CDR3 sequences, over 13% of which are singletons, and around a sixth rests with the top ten. Sequenced: blood. This receptor was identified in a woman aged 18 to 35 with Graves' hyperthyroidism.

The CDR3 DNA reads as TGTGCCCGCAGCCATCCTAGCGGGGCAGCCAAAAACATTCAGTACTTC. This translates into CARSHPSGAAKNIQYF. J is TRBJ2-4 and V is TRBV14; 9 nucleotides line up with TRBD2. Looked up from germline, CDR1 is SGHDN and CDR2 is FVKESK. The CDR3 has 16 residues.